Sequencing of this TCR beta chain was carried out in a study of blood T cell repertoires in COVID-19. Germline CDR1 and CDR2: SGHVS and FQNEAQ. This CDR3 is 13 amino acids long. The V and J ends lost 8 bases and 7 bases respectively, with 12 bases between them. Sequencing was performed with immunoSEQ multiplex PCR; in TCRdb, only in-frame clones are kept and a portion is missing. This sample carries 130,000 to 150,000 clones, 80% to 90% of them seen once, and the ten largest clones take approximately 8%. The TCR sequence derives from a woman in her fifties or sixties with COVID-19, enrolled during active disease. The rearrangement uses TRBV7-8 and TRBJ1-6; no clear D. The specimen was peripheral blood. The CDR3 coding sequence is TGTGCCAGCCAAGGACTATGGAATTCACCCCTCCACTTT. As protein: CASQGLWNSPLHF.